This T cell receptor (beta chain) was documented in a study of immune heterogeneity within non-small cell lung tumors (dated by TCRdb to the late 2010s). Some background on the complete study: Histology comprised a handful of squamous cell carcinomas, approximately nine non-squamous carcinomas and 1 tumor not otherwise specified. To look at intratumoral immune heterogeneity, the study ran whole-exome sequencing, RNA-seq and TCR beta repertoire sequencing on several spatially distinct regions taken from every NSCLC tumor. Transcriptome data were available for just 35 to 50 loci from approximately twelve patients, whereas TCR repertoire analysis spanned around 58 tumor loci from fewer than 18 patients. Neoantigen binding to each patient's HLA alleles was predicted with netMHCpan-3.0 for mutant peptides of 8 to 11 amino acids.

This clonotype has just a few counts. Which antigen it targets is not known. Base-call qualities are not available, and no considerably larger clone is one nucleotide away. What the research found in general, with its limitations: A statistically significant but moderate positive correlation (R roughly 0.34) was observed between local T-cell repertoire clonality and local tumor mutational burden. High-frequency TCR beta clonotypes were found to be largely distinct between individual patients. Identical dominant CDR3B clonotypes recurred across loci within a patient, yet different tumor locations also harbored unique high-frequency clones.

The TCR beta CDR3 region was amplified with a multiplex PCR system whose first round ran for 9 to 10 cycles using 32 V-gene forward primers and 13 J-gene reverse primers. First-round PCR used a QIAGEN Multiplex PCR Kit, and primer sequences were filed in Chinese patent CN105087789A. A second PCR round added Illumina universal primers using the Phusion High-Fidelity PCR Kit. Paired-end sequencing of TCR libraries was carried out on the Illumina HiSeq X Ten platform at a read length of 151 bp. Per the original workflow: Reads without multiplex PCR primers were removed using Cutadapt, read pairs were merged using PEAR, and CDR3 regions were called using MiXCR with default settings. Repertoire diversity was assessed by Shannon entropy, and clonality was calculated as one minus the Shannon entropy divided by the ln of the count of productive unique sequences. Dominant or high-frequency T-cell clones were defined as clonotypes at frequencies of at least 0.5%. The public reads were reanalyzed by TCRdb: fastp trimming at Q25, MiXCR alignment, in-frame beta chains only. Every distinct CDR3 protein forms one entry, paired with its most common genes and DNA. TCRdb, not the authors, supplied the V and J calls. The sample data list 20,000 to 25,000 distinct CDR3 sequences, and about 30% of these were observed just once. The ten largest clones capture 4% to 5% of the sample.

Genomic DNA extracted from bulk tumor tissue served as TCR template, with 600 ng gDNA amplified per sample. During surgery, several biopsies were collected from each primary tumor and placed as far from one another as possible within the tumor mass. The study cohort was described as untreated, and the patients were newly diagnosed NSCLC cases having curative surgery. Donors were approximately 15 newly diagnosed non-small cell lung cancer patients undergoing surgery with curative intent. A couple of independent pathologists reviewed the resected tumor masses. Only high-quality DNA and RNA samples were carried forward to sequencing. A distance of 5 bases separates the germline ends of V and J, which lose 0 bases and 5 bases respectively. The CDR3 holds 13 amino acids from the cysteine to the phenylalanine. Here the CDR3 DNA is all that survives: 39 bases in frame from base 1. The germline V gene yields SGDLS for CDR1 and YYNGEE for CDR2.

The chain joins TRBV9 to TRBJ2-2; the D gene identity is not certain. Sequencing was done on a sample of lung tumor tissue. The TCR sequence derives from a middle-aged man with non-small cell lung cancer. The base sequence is TGTGCCAGCAGCGTAGCCGGGACCGGGGAGCTGTTTTTT. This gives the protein CASSVAGTGELFF.